One sample yielded the 3 T cell receptor beta chains listed below, sequenced in a study of cytomegalovirus exposure and HLA in healthy donors. PCR involved 60 Vbeta and 13 Jbeta primers. Produced via immunoSEQ multiplex PCR; TCRdb's table is partial and in-frame only. The sample lists about 120,000 clones, under 85% seen once, with about 6% in the top ten. The source material was PBMCs. All receptors derive from a man aged 18 to 29 in good health and CMV-seropositive.

In its sample, this clone was seen a few times. The chain is built from TRBV12-5 and TRBJ2-4; TRBD1 matches at 10 bases. The CDR3 has 14 amino acids. Germline lookup yields CDR1 LGHNT and CDR2 FRNRAP. The J segment lost 8 bases and the V segment lost 4 bases, leaving 5 bases of the junction unmatched. For the CDR3, the DNA is TGTGCTAGTGGTTCGGGACAGGGGATCGACATTCAGTACTTC. Encoded protein: CASGSGQGIDIQYF.

The V and J genes are TRBV2 and TRBJ1-5, with 9 bases aligning to TRBD1. This CDR3 has 19 amino acids. Germline CDR1 is SNHLY and CDR2 is FYNNEI. The J segment lost 7 bases and the V segment lost 2 bases, leaving 18 bases of the junction unmatched. The CDR3 bases are TGTGCCAGCAGTGAAATAGGGCAGATGGGACAGGGCATCGAACAGCCCCAGCATTTT. Translation gives CASSEIGQMGQGIEQPQHF.

The V gene is TRBV7-8, the J gene TRBJ1-1, with a tentative D call TRBD1 (5 bases). Trimming stripped 3 bases from V and 1 base from J, with 12 bases between. CDR3 length: 15 amino acids. Germline loops: CDR1 SGHVS, CDR2 FQNEAQ. CDR3 loop: CASSLGQGQNTEAFF. The CDR3 region has the DNA TGTGCCAGCAGCTTGGGGCAGGGCCAGAACACTGAAGCTTTCTTT.